These 8 T cell receptor beta chains came from one sample sequenced in a study of vaccination and CD4 T cells after COVID-19. Indicated treatment: approximately nine-day PBMC culture with coronavirus spike peptide pools or control peptides (ViraFEST assay). The unexposed donor gave CD4+ T cells before the COVID-19 pandemic (2011-2018). Researchers used the Oncomine TCR Beta short-read assay to sequence DNA from cultured CD4+ T cells. Each CDR3 protein gets one entry after TCRdb re-called the PCR reads with MiXCR. The repertoire holds under 5,500 distinct CDR3 sequences, with about 60% as singletons. The antigens of these receptors remain unknown. Material: CD4+ T cells from blood, cultured in vitro. Every receptor here comes from a human donor in good health.

The chain is built from TRBV12-3 or TRBV12-4 and TRBJ1-5; D is undetermined. The V end lost 9 bases, the J end lost 0 bases, and 12 bases lay between the germline ends. The CDR3 totals 14 residues. The chain's CDR3 is CASRGLDSNQPQHF. CDR3 in DNA: TGTGCCAGTAGAGGACTAGATAGCAATCAGCCCCAGCATTTT.

The chain carries TRBV20-1 and TRBJ2-2; possibly TRBD1 for D (8 bases). Germline CDR1 and CDR2: DFQATT and SNEGSKA (reference sequence). The CDR3 loop spans 15 amino acids. V lost 5 bases to trimming and J lost 4 bases, with 17 bases between them. CDR3 in amino acids: CSAWEGQVGTGELFF. CDR3 in DNA: TGCAGTGCTTGGGAGGGACAGGTGGGCACCGGGGAGCTGTTTTTT.

The chain uses TRBV12-3 or TRBV12-4 and TRBJ1-1, with D possibly matching TRBD1 (5 bases). The V end lost 6 bases, the J end lost 10 bases, and 18 bases lay between the germline ends. The CDR3 consists of 13 residues. The CDR3 loop is CASSHRRQGIAFF. In DNA form, the CDR3 reads TGTGCCAGCAGCCACCGACGGCAGGGTATAGCTTTCTTT.

The chain couples TRBV18 to TRBJ1-1; no reliable D call. CDR3 length: 14 residues. The ends were cut back, 5 bases at V and 0 bases at J, with 10 bases in the middle. Germline lookup yields CDR1 KGHSH and CDR2 LQKENI. The CDR3 nucleotides read TGTGCCAGCTCAATCGGAGGACTGAACACTGAAGCTTTCTTT. Translation: CASSIGGLNTEAFF. Filled out from reference TRBV18 and TRBJ1-1, the complete variable domain reads NAGVMQNPRHLVRRRGQEARLRCSPMKGHSHVYWYRQLPEEGLKFMVYLQKENIIDESGMPKERFSAEFPKEGPSILRIQQVVRGDSAAYFCASSIGGLNTEAFFGQGTRLTVV.

This clonotype has only one observation. This chain connects TRBV20-1 to TRBJ2-7, with D hard to call. The V gene's germline CDR1 is DFQATT and CDR2 SNEGSKA (reference sequence). V lost 5 bases and J 5 bases, leaving 13 bases between the germline ends. This CDR3 contains 12 residues. As DNA, the CDR3 is TGCAGTGCTGTCGGGTTTCTCAACGAGCAGTACTTC. Its protein is CSAVGFLNEQYF.

This clonotype is large within its sample. The chain is built from TRBV6-1 and TRBJ1-5; 10 nucleotides line up with TRBD1. Germline assignment: CDR1 MNHNS and CDR2 SASEGT. With 8 bases clipped from V and 8 bases from J, the junction kept 3 bases outside the gene matches. The CDR3 contains 12 residues. CDR3 nucleotides: TGTGCCAGCCGGACAGGGGGTAAGCCCCAGCATTTT. Amino acids: CASRTGGKPQHF.

The rearrangement uses TRBV5-5 and TRBJ1-2, with D perhaps TRBD1 (5 bases). V dropped 4 bases and J dropped 4 bases, with 11 bases sitting between them. The CDR3 contains 13 residues. CDR1 SGHKS and CDR2 YYEKEE come from the germline V gene (reference sequence). CDR3 residues: CASSMTAAYGYTF. In nucleotides, the CDR3 is TGTGCCAGCAGCATGACAGCCGCCTATGGCTACACCTTC.

The chain recombines TRBV6-1 with TRBJ2-7; the match to TRBD1 covers 7 bases. Germline V gives CDR1 MNHNS, CDR2 SASEGT. CDR3 size: 13 residues. Trimming at V came to 6 bases and at J to 2 bases, leaving 4 bases not matched to a gene. This chain's CDR3 is CASSRDRTYEQYF. DNA of the CDR3: TGTGCCAGCAGCCGGGACAGAACCTACGAGCAGTACTTC.